This TCR beta chain originates from a study of T-cell memory formation after mild COVID-19. On the study more broadly: Across donors, TCR clusters were largely donor specific.

The V end lost 5 bases, the J end lost 4 bases, and 9 bases lay between the germline ends. The CDR3 runs 13 residues. CDR1 MNHEY and CDR2 SVGEGT come from the germline V gene. Study-wide results and caveats: The finding that pre-infection memory included some responding clones suggested that cross-reactive memory joined.

In its sample, this clonotype was seen a few times. Its antigen is not known. 5'RACE primed from the constant segment yielded TCR alpha and TCR beta cDNA libraries bearing sample barcodes and UMIs. TCRdb re-derived calls from the 5' RACE reads in MiXCR, one entry per CDR3 protein. This sample has hundreds of thousands of distinct CDR3 sequences, with 28% found just once. The chain carries TRBV6-2 or TRBV6-3 and TRBJ2-1; D uncertain. The TCR was taken from an adult woman who had mild COVID-19 (a few samples of this study predate the infection). Cell type and time point are not known. Sequencing was performed on PBMCs or a T cell subset sorted from them (not recorded which). CDR3 in DNA: TGTGCCAGCAGTCTAGAAGTTTACAATGAGCAGTTCTTC. It yields the protein CASSLEVYNEQFF.